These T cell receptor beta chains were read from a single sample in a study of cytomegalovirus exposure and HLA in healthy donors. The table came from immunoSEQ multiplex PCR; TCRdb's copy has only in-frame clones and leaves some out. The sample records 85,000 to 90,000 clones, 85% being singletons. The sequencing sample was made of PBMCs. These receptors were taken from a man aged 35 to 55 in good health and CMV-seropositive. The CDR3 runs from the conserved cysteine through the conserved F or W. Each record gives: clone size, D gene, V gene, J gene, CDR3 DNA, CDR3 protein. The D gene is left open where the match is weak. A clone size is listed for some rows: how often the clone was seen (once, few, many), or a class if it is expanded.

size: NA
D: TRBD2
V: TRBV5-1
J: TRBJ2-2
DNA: TGCGCCAGCAGCTTGAGCGGGACTAGCGGGGAGCTGTTTTTT
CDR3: CASSLSGTSGELFF

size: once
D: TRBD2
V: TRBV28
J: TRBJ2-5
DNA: TGTGCCAGCAGTCGGGGACTAGCAGGCTGGGAGACCCAGTACTTC
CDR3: CASSRGLAGWETQYF

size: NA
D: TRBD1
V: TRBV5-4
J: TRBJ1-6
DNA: TGTGCCAGTCAGCTCGGGACAGCCTATAATTCACCCCTCCACTTT
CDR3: CASQLGTAYNSPLHF

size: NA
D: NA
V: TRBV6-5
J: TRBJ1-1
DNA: TGTGCCAGCAGCTTCAACGGCCGATCTAGTTGGTTT
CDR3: CASSFNGRSSWF

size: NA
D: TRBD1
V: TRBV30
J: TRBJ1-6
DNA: TGTGCCTGGTCCTTAACAGGGGGTTCACCCCTCCACTTT
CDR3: CAWSLTGGSPLHF

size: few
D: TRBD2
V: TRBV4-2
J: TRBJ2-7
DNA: TGTGCCAGCAGCCAGGGACTAGCGGACTCCTACGAGCAGTACTTC
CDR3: CASSQGLADSYEQYF

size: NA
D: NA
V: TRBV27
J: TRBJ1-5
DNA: TGTGCCAGCAGTTCCTTCCGGGAACGGGGGGGCAATCAGCCCCAGCATTTT
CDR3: CASSSFRERGGNQPQHF

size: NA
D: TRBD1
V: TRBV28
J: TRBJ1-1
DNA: TGTGCCAGCAGTTTGGCTGGACAGGGGGGAGCTTTCTTT
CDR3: CASSLAGQGGAFF

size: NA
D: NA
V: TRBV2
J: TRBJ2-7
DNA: TGTGCCAGCAGTCGGACTGAGTACGAGCAGTACTTC
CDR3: CASSRTEYEQYF

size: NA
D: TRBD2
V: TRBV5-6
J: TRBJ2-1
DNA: TGTGCCAGCAGCCCGAGGGGGACTAGCGGGAGGGGGTCCTACAATGAGCAGTTCTTC
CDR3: CASSPRGTSGRGSYNEQFF

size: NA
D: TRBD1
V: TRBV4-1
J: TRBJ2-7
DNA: TGCGCCAGCAGCCAAGTGGGGGACAGGTCCTACGAGCAGTACTTC
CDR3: CASSQVGDRSYEQYF

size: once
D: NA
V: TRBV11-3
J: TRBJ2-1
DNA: TGTGCCAGCAGCTTAGATCCAGGGGTGGGGGAGCAGTTCTTC
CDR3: CASSLDPGVGEQFF

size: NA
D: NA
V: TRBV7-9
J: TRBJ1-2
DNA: TGTGCCAGCAGCCCGAATACGGGTGGCTACACCTTC
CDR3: CASSPNTGGYTF

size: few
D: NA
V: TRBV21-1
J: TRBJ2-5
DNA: TGTGCCAGCAGCACGGAAGGGGACCAAGAGACCCAGTACTTC
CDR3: CASSTEGDQETQYF

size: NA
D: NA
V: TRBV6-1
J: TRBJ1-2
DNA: TGTGCCAGCAGTGAAGTTCTACAGGGTCGGGGCTATGGCTACACCTTC
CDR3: CASSEVLQGRGYGYTF

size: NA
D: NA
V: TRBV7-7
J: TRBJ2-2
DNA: TGTGCTAGCAGCTTAGACGGGAGAGCGTACGGGGAGCTGTTTTTT
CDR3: CASSLDGRAYGELFF

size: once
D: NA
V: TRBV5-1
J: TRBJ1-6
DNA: TGCGCCAGCAGCTTGGAAGGGGATGGTTCACCCCTCCACTTT
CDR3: CASSLEGDGSPLHF

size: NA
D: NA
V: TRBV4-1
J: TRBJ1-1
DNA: TGCGCCAGCAGCCAAGATCGAGGGAGCACTGAAGCTTTCTTT
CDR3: CASSQDRGSTEAFF

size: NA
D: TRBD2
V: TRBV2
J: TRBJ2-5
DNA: TGTGCCAGCAGTGAAGGTTGGGGGGGAAAGACCCAGTACTTC
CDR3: CASSEGWGGKTQYF

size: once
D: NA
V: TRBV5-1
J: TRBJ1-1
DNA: TGCGCCAGCAGCCCAGGGTTTTCTGCGAACACTGAAGCTTTCTTT
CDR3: CASSPGFSANTEAFF

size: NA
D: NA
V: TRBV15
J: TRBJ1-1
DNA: TGTGCCACCAGCAGAGATTTAGGAGGGAACACTGAAGCTTTCTTT
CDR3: CATSRDLGGNTEAFF

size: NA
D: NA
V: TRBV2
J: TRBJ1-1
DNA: TGTGCCAGCAACCGAGTTATCATGAACACTGAAGCTTTCTTT
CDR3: CASNRVIMNTEAFF

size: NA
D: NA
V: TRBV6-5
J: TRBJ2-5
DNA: TGTGCCAGCAGTCCCCAGGCTAGCGCGGAGACCCAGTACTTC
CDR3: CASSPQASAETQYF

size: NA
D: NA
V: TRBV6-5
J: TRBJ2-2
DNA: TGTGCCAGCAGTTTTGACAGGAGGAATACCGGGGAGCTGTTTTTT
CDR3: CASSFDRRNTGELFF